This T cell receptor beta chain comes out of a study of blood T cell repertoires in COVID-19. Study information: The samples span acute and convalescent COVID-19 from the United States, Italy and Spain. T cells, B-cell-depleted T cells, or PBMCs supplied cDNA or gDNA.

Authors' processing steps: Reference gene primer amplification in the assay estimated nucleated cell counts. Profiled with immunoSEQ multiplex PCR; TCRdb holds only in-frame clones, not every one. The D gene and trimming were derived from the DNA, and the V and J assignments and clone size from that table. Here the sample spans tens of thousands of clones, about 80% being singletons. Germline lookup yields CDR1 MGHRA and CDR2 YSYEKL. The CDR3 extends over 14 amino acids. The V end lost 0 bases, the J end lost 9 bases, and 9 bases lay between the germline ends. This clone was observed once. The genes are TRBV4-1 and TRBJ1-6, with no clear D. Sequencing was carried out using peripheral blood. This TCR was sampled from a woman aged 60 to 75 with acute or convalescent COVID-19. The CDR3 bases are TGCGCCAGCAGCCAAGATGGAGTAGGTTCACCCCTCCACTTT. Translated, it gives CASSQDGVGSPLHF.